This record covers a single T cell receptor beta chain. The record originates from a study of PD-L1 blockade in urothelial cancer. Overall study: Blood was subjected to analysis at 3 weeks (second dose) and 6 weeks following treatment start.

Regarding time point: pretreatment peripheral blood. Libraries were prepared by immunoSEQ multiplex PCR; TCRdb keeps only in-frame clonotypes and omits some of them. The sample holds about 55,000 clones, around 74% seen once. Trimming removed 5 bases at V and 2 bases at J, with 10 bases between. CDR3 length equals 14 residues. The germline V gene has CDR1 MDHEN and CDR2 SYDVKM. The source material was PBMCs, sampled around atezolizumab (anti-PD-L1) treatment. This clonotype was obtained from a man aged 70 or older with urothelial cancer. The chain carries TRBV28 and TRBJ2-1; D may be TRBD2 (6 bases). The CDR3 DNA reads as TGTGCCAGCAGTAAGCGGGCTACCTACAATGAGCAGTTCTTC. As protein: CASSKRATYNEQFF.